Reported below is one TCR beta chain. Its antigen is as yet unknown. The length of the CDR3 is 15 residues. V dropped 6 bases and J dropped 10; count of bases not matched to a gene: 14. The germline CDR1 and CDR2 sequences are MNHEY and SMNVEV (reference sequence). The data stem from a study of vaccination and CD4 T cells after COVID-19. Looking at the study overall: Cells were stimulated with overlapping spike peptide pools from SARS-CoV-2, HCoV-NL63, HCoV-OC43 and HCoV-229E.

Sequence data for DNA of cultured CD4+ T cells were generated by the Oncomine TCR Beta short-read assay. TCRdb used MiXCR to reprocess the PCR reads, holding one entry per CDR3 protein. The sample shows 20,000 to 30,000 distinct CDR3 sequences, under 55% of them seen only once. Findings of the study overall: Among reactive clones from convalescent patients, a median about 83% appeared only post-vaccination.

Regarding time point: late sampling 161 to 241 days after vaccination in a few convalescent patients. As for treatment: approximately 10-day PBMC culture with coronavirus spike peptide pools or control peptides (ViraFEST assay). Before Alpha, Beta and Delta appeared in the US, convalescents tested positive (March–late 2020). This TCR was sampled from a human donor who had recovered from COVID-19. Here the sequenced sample was CD4+ T cells from blood, cultured in vitro, taken about 7 months after SARS-CoV-2 vaccination. V gene TRBV27 combines with J gene TRBJ2-1; 8 bases map to TRBD1. CDR3 sequence (DNA): TGTGCCAGCAGCCGATCGGACCAGGGGGCTGGGGAGCAGTTCTTC. Amino acid sequence: CASSRSDQGAGEQFF.